This T cell receptor (beta chain) comes out of a study of cytomegalovirus exposure and HLA in healthy donors. Across the whole study: In an early release, HLA-typed donors contributed tens of millions of unique TCR sequences. Findings of the study overall: Prediction of most subjects' HLA-A and HLA-B alleles by TCR beta sequences was reportedly accurate. The study labeled fewer than 200 TCR beta chains cytomegalovirus-associated. CMV serostatus stood as the only immune exposure information on hand.

Notes on this clone: As yet, its antigen is unknown.

In the PCR, 60 Vbeta and 13 Jbeta primers were used. The table came from immunoSEQ multiplex PCR; TCRdb's copy has only in-frame clones and leaves some out. The data show about 160,000 clones, 70% to 85% seen once. The sequence came from a man aged 50 to 59 in good health and CMV-seropositive. The sequencing sample was made of PBMCs.

CDR3 residues: CASSPGGQAYNSPLHF. CDR3 DNA sequence: TGTGCCAGCAGCCCAGGAGGACAGGCGTATAATTCACCCCTCCACTTT. The rearrangement uses TRBV9 and TRBJ1-6, with 7 bases that match TRBD1. The CDR3 contains 16 residues. Germline lookup yields CDR1 SGDLS and CDR2 YYNGEE. With V trimmed by 4 bases and J by 4 bases, 8 bases remained unmatched.